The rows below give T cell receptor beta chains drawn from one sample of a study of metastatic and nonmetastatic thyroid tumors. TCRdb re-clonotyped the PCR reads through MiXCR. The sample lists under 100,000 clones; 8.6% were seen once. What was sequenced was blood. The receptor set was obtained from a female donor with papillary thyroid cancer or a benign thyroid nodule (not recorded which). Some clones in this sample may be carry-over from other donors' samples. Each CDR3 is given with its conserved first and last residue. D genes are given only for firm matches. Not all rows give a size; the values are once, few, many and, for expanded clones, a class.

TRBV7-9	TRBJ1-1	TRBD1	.	CASNEQGARNTEAFF	TGTGCCAGCAACGAACAGGGGGCGCGGAACACTGAAGCTTTCTTT
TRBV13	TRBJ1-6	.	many	CASSLMTYSPLHF	TGTGCCAGCAGCTTAATGACGTATTCACCCCTCCACTTT
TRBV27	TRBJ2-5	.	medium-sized	CASSLFSGKETQYF	TGTGCCAGCAGTTTATTTTCAGGGAAAGAGACCCAGTACTTC
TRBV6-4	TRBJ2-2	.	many	CASSDSGGVANTGELFF	TGTGCCAGCAGTGACTCAGGGGGGGTTGCGAACACCGGGGAGCTGTTTTTT
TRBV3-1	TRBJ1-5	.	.	CASSQTAGGNQPQHF	TGTGCCAGCAGCCAAACTGCTGGGGGCAATCAGCCCCAGCATTTT
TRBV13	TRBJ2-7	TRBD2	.	CASSPNPGLADYEQYF	TGTGCCAGCAGCCCCAATCCGGGACTAGCGGACTACGAGCAGTACTTC
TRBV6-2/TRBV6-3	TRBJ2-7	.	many	CASTTTPDGPYEQYF	TGTGCCAGCACCACCACACCCGACGGACCCTACGAGCAGTACTTC
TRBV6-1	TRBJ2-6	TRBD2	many	CASRVGGSGANVLTF	TGTGCCAGCAGAGTGGGAGGGTCTGGGGCCAACGTCCTGACTTTC
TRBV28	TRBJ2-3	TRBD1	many	CASSGAGQEKRTDTQYF	TGTGCCAGCAGTGGCGCTGGACAGGAGAAACGCACAGATACGCAGTATTTT
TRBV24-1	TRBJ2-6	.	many	CATSTQAGANVLTF	TGTGCCACCAGTACTCAAGCGGGGGCCAACGTCCTGACTTTC
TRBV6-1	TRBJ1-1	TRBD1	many	CASSLTGELNTEAFF	TGTGCCAGCAGTTTGACAGGGGAACTGAACACTGAAGCTTTCTTT
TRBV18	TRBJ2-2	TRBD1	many	CASSRQGYTGELFF	TGTGCCAGCTCGAGACAGGGGTACACCGGGGAGCTGTTTTTT
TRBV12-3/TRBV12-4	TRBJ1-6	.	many	CASSPGPGANSPLHF	TGTGCCAGCAGCCCTGGGCCTGGGGCGAATTCACCCCTCCACTTT
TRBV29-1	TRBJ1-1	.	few	CSVTPRDAEAFF	TGCAGCGTTACTCCCAGGGACGCTGAAGCTTTCTTT